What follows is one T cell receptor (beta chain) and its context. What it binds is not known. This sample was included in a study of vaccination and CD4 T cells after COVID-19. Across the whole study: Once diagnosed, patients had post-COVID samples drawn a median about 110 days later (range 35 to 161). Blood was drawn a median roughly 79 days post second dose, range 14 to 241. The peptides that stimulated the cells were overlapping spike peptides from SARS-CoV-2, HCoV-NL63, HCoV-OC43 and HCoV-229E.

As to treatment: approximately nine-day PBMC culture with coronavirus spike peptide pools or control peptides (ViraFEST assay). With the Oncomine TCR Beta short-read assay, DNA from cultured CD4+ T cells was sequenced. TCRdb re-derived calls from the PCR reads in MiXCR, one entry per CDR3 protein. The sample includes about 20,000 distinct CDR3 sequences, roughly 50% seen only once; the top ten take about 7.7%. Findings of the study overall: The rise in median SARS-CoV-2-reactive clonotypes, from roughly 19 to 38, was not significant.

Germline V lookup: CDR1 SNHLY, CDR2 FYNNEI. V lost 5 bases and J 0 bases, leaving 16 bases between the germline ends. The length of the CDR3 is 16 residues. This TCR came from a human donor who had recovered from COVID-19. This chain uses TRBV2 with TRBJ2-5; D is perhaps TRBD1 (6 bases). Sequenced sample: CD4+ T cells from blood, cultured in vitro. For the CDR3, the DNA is TGTGCCAGCAGTCCTCAGGACAGAGAGTACCAAGAGACCCAGTACTTC. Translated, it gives CASSPQDREYQETQYF.